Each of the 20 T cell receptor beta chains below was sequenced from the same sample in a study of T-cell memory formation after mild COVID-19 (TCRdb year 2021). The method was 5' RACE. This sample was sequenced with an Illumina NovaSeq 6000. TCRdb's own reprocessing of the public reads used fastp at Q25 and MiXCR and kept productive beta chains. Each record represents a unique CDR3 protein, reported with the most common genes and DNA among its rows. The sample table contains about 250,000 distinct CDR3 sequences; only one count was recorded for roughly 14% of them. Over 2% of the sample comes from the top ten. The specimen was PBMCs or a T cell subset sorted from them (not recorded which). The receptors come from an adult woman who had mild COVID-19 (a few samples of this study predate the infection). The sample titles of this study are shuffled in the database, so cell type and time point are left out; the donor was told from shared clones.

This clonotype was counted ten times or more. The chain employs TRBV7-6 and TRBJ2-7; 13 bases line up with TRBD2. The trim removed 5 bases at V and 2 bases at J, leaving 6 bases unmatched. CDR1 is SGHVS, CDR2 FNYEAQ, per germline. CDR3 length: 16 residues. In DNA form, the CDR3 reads TGTGCCAGCAGCGAGACTAGCGGGGGGATAACCTACGAGCAGTACTTC. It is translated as CASSETSGGITYEQYF.

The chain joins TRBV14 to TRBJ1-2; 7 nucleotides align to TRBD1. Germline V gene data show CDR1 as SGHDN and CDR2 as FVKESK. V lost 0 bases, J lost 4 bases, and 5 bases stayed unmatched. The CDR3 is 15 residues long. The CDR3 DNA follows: TGTGCCAGCAGCCAAGATCGGGGGACAGTCTATGGCTACACCTTC. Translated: CASSQDRGTVYGYTF.

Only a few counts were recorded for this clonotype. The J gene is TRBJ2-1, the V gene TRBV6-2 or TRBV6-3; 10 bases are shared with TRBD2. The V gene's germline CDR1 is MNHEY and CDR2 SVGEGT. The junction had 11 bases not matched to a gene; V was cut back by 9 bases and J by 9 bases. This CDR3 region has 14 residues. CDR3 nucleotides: TGTGCCAGTCTAGGGAGCGGGAGGGCCAGTGAGCAGTTCTTC. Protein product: CASLGSGRASEQFF.

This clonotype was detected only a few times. CDR3 sequence: CASSLQGTGNYEQYF. The CDR3, as DNA: TGTGCCAGCAGCTTACAGGGGACAGGTAACTACGAGCAGTACTTC. The V gene is TRBV7-6, the J gene TRBJ2-7; 8 bases are a match to TRBD1. Germline loops: CDR1 SGHVS, CDR2 FNYEAQ. CDR3 size: 15 residues. V shed 2 bases, J shed 3 bases, and the junction held 6 bases outside the gene matches.

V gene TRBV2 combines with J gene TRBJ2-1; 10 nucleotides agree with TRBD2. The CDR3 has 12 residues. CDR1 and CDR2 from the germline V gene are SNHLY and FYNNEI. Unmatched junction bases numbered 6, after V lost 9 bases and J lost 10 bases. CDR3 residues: CARGSSGREQFF. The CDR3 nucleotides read TGTGCCAGGGGATCTAGCGGGAGAGAGCAGTTCTTC.

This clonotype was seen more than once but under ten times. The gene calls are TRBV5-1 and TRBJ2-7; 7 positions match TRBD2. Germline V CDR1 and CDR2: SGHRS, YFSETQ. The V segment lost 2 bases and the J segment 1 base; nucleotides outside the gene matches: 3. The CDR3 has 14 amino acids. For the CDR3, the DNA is TGCGCCAGCAGCTTCCGCGGGAGTTCCTACGAGCAGTACTTC. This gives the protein CASSFRGSSYEQYF.

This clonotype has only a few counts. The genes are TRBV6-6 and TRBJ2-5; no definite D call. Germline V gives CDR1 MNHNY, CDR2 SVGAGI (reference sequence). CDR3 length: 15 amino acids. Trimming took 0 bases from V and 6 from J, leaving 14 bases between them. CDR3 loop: CASSYSIKGVQTQYF. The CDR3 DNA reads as TGTGCCAGCAGTTACTCGATAAAGGGTGTGCAGACCCAGTACTTC.

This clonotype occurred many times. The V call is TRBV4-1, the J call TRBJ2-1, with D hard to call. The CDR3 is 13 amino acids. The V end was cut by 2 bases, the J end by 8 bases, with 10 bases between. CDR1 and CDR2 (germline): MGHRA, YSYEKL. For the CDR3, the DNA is TGCGCCAGCAGCCAATCCTTCCAAGATGAGCAGTTCTTC. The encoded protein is CASSQSFQDEQFF.

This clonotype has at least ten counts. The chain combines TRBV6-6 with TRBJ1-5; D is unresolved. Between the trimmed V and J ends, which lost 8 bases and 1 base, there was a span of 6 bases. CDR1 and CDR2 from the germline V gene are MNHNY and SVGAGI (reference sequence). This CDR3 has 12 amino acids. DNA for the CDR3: TGTGCCAGCTCAGCCAGCAATCAGCCCCAGCATTTT. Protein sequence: CASSASNQPQHF.

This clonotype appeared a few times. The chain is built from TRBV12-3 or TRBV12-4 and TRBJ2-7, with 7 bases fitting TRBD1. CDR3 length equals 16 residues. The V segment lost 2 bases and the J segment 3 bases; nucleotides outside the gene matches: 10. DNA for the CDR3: TGTGCCAGCAGTTTAACGGGACAGTCGTATCGCTACGAGCAGTACTTC. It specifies CASSLTGQSYRYEQYF.

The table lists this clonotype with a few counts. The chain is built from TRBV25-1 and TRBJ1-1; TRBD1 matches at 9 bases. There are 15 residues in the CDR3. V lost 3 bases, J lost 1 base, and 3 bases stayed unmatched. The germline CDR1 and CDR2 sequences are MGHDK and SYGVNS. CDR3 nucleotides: TGTGCCAGCAGTGACCGGACAGGGGCGAACACTGAAGCTTTCTTT. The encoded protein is CASSDRTGANTEAFF.

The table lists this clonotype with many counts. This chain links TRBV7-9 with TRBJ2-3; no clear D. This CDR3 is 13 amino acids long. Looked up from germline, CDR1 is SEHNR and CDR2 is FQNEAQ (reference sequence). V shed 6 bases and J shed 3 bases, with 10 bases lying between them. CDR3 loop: CASRDGMTDTQYF. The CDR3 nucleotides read TGTGCCAGCAGGGATGGGATGACAGATACGCAGTATTTT.

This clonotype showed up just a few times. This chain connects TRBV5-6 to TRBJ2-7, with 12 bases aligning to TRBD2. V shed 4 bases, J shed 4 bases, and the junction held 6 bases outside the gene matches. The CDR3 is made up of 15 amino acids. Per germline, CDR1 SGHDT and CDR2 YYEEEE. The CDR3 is CASSVRLAGVYEQYF. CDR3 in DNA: TGTGCCAGCAGCGTTCGACTAGCGGGAGTATACGAGCAGTACTTC.

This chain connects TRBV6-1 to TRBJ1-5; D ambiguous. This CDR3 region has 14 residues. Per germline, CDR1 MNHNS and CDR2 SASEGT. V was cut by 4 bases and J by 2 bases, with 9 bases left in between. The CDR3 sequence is CASSASKGNQPQHF. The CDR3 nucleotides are TGTGCCAGCAGTGCATCGAAGGGCAATCAGCCCCAGCATTTT.

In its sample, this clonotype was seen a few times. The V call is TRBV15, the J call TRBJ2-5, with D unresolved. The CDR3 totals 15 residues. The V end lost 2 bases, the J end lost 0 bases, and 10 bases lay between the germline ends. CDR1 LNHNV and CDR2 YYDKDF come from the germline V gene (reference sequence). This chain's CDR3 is CATSRNAVYQETQYF. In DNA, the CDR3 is TGTGCCACCAGCAGAAATGCGGTGTACCAAGAGACCCAGTACTTC.

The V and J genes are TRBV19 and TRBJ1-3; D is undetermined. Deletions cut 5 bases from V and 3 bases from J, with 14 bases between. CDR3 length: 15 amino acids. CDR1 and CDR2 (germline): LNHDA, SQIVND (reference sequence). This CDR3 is CASSLPRPSGNTIYF. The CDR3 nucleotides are TGTGCCAGTAGTTTACCGCGGCCCAGTGGAAACACCATATATTTT. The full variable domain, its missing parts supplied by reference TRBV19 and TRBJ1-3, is DGGITQSPKYLFRKEGQNVTLSCEQNLNHDAMYWYRQDPGQGLRLIYYSQIVNDFQKGDIAEGYSVSREKKESFPLTVTSAQKNPTAFYLCASSLPRPSGNTIYFGEGSWLTVV.

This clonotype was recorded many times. CDR3 protein: CAIQSKGVRGFRGELFF. The CDR3 bases are TGTGCCATCCAATCCAAGGGAGTCCGGGGGTTCCGCGGGGAGCTGTTTTTT. The J gene is TRBJ2-2, the V gene TRBV12-3 or TRBV12-4, with D possibly TRBD2 on 6 matching bases. CDR3 length: 17 residues. Trimming cost V 10 bases and J 7 bases, with 28 bases left between them.

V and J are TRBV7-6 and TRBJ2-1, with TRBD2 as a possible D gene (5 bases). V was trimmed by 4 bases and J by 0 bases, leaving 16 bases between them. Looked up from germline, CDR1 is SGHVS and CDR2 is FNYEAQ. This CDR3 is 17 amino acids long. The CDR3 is CASSSGPAEGSYNEQFF. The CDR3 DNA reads TGTGCCAGCAGCTCCGGACCCGCCGAGGGCTCCTACAATGAGCAGTTCTTC. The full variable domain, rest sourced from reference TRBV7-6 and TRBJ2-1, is GAGVSQSPRYKVTKRGQDVALRCDPISGHVSLYWYRQALGQGPEFLTYFNYEAQQDKSGLPNDRFSAERPEGSISTLTIQRTEQRDSAMYRCASSSGPAEGSYNEQFFGPGTRLTVL.

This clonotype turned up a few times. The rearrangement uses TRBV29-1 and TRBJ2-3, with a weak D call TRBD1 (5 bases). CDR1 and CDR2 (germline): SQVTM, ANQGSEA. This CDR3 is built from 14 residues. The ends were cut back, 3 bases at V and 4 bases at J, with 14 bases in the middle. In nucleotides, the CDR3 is TGCAGCGTTGAGGCCAGGGTCGGACCAGATACGCAGTATTTT. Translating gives CSVEARVGPDTQYF.

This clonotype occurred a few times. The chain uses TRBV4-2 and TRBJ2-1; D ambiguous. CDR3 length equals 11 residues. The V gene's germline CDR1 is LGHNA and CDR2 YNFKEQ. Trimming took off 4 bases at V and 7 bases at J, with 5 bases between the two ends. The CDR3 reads CASSRRNEQFF. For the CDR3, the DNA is TGTGCCAGCAGCCGCAGAAATGAGCAGTTCTTC.